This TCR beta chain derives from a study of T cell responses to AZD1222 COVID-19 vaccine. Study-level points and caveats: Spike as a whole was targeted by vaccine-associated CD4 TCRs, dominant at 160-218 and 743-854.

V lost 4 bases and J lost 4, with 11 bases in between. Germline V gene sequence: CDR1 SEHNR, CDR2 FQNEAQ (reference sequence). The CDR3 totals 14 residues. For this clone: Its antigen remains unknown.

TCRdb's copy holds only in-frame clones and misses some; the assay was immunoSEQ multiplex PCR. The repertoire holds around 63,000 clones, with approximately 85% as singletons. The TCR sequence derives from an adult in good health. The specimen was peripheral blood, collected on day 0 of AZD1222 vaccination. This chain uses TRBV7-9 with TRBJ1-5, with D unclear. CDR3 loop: CASSSAYSNQPQHF. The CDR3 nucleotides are TGTGCCAGCAGCTCGGCTTATTCGAATCAGCCCCAGCATTTT.